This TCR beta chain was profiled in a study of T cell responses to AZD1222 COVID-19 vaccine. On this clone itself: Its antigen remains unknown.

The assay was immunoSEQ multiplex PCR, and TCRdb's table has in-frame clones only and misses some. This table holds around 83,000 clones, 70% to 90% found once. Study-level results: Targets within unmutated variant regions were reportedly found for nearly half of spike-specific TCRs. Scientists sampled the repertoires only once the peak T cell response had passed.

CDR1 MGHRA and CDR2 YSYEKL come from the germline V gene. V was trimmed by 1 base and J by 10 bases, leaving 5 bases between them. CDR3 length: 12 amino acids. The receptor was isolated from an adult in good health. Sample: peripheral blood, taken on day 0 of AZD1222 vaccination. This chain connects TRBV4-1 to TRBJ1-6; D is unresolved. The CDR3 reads CASSQGRSPLHF. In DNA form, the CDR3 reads TGCGCCAGCAGCCAAGGCCGCTCACCCCTCCACTTT.